This T cell receptor beta chain appears in the sequencing data of a study of shared clonotypes between healthy human individuals. Splitting of CD4+ cells produced CD45RA+ naive and CD45RA-negative memory subsets. Libraries were prepared by immunoSEQ multiplex PCR; TCRdb keeps only in-frame clonotypes and omits some of them. The profile shows nearly 1,000,000 clones, around 80% of them singletons. V lost 5 bases to trimming and J lost 4 bases, with 11 bases between them. This CDR3 spans 13 amino acids. Germline values: CDR1 SGHAT, CDR2 FQNNGV. The rearrangement joins TRBV11-2 to TRBJ1-1; unclear D gene. The specimen sequenced was memory CD4+ T cells sorted from blood. Indicated subset: CD45RA-negative fraction. This receptor was identified in a young man in good health. In DNA, the CDR3 is TGTGCCAGCAGCCTATCCGGGTCCACTGAAGCTTTCTTT. Encoded protein: CASSLSGSTEAFF.